These 26 T cell receptor beta chains came from one sample sequenced in a study of cytomegalovirus exposure and HLA in healthy donors (dated by TCRdb to 2016 to 2017). Library preparation was by the immunoSEQ multiplex PCR assay. For the multiplex PCR, a mixture combining 60 forward primers for TCR Vbeta segments and 13 reverse primers for TCR Jbeta segments was used. TCRdb limited this immuneACCESS table to in-frame rearrangements with V and J called. A share of clones is missing; checked studies link under half to unresolved V genes, and the rest is unexplained. In this sample the table shows approximately 190,000 clones, roughly 73% of which occur a single time. Approximately 2% of the sample goes to the ten largest clones. Sequenced input: PBMCs. The receptor source for this set is a woman in her thirties in good health and CMV-seropositive.

The rearrangement links TRBV5-1 to TRBJ2-5; D is unresolved. The CDR3 is made up of 15 amino acids. Germline values: CDR1 SGHRS, CDR2 YFSETQ. V was clipped by 6 bases and J by 1 base, with 16 bases between them. CDR3 amino acids: CASNFGTALQETQYF. In DNA form, the CDR3 reads TGCGCCAGCAATTTCGGAACAGCCCTCCAAGAGACCCAGTACTTC. The full variable domain, completed using reference TRBV5-1 and TRBJ2-5, is KAGVTQTPRYLIKTRGQQVTLSCSPISGHRSVSWYQQTPGQGLQFLFEYFSETQRNKGNFPGRFSGRQFSNSRSEMNVSTLELGDSALYLCASNFGTALQETQYFGPGTRLLVL.

This clone was counted between two and nine times. This rearrangement joins TRBV19 to TRBJ2-7; D possibly corresponds to TRBD1 (6 bases). Germline CDR1 and CDR2: LNHDA and SQIVND (reference sequence). The length of the CDR3 is 16 residues. Trimming shortened V by 4 bases and J by 0 bases, and 16 bases separated the two germline ends. The CDR3 protein is CASSTFRAGDSYEQYF. In nucleotides, the CDR3 is TGTGCCAGTAGTACGTTTCGGGCAGGGGACTCCTACGAGCAGTACTTC. The full variable domain, rest sourced from reference TRBV19 and TRBJ2-7, is DGGITQSPKYLFRKEGQNVTLSCEQNLNHDAMYWYRQDPGQGLRLIYYSQIVNDFQKGDIAEGYSVSREKKESFPLTVTSAQKNPTAFYLCASSTFRAGDSYEQYFGPGTRLTVT.

This sequence joins TRBV7-9 and TRBJ2-7; 8 bases agree with TRBD1. V was pared by 6 bases and J by 5 bases, with 9 bases of the junction left unmatched. Looked up from germline, CDR1 is SEHNR and CDR2 is FQNEAQ (reference sequence). This CDR3 has 14 amino acids. CDR3 DNA: TGTGCCAGCAGTATCGGACAGGGAAACAACGAGCAGTACTTC. Translating it yields CASSIGQGNNEQYF. The entire variable domain, with the rest obtained from reference TRBV7-9 and TRBJ2-7, is as follows: DTGVSQNPRHKITKRGQNVTFRCDPISEHNRLYWYRQTLGQGPEFLTYFQNEAQLEKSRLLSDRFSAERPKGSFSTLEIQRTEQGDSAMYLCASSIGQGNNEQYFGPGTRLTVT.

The chain has TRBV7-9 and TRBJ2-7; tentatively, D is TRBD1 (6 bases). CDR3 length: 14 amino acids. CDR1 is SEHNR and CDR2 is FQNEAQ in the germline V gene (reference sequence). V lost 7 bases, J lost 0 bases, and 13 bases lay in between. Here the CDR3 reads CASTRDKSSYEQYF. The CDR3, as DNA: TGTGCCAGCACCCGGGACAAGAGCTCCTACGAGCAGTACTTC. Based on the CDR3 plus reference TRBV7-9 and TRBJ2-7, the full variable domain is DTGVSQNPRHKITKRGQNVTFRCDPISEHNRLYWYRQTLGQGPEFLTYFQNEAQLEKSRLLSDRFSAERPKGSFSTLEIQRTEQGDSAMYLCASTRDKSSYEQYFGPGTRLTVT.

This clone was picked up a small number of times. The chain joins TRBV4-2 to TRBJ1-4; 8 bases are shared with TRBD1. The germline V gene encodes CDR1 LGHNA and CDR2 YNFKEQ. CDR3 length: 14 residues. V was clipped by 1 base and J by 12 bases; unmatched bases: 7. The DNA for the CDR3 is TGTGCCAGCAGCCAAGGACAGGGGACACGGGAACTGTTTTTT. As protein: CASSQGQGTRELFF.

V and J are TRBV19 and TRBJ1-1; 8 bases fit TRBD1. The V gene's germline CDR1 is LNHDA and CDR2 SQIVND (reference sequence). V shed 7 bases and J 4 bases; nucleotides not matched to a gene: 5. This CDR3 is built from 13 residues. The DNA of the CDR3 is TGTGCCAGTACCCCCGACAGGGGCACTGAAGCTTTCTTT. It specifies CASTPDRGTEAFF. Complete variable domain (other parts from reference TRBV19 and TRBJ1-1): DGGITQSPKYLFRKEGQNVTLSCEQNLNHDAMYWYRQDPGQGLRLIYYSQIVNDFQKGDIAEGYSVSREKKESFPLTVTSAQKNPTAFYLCASTPDRGTEAFFGQGTRLTVV.

The genes are TRBV4-2 and TRBJ2-2, with 9 bases fitting TRBD2. The ends lost 0 bases at V and 6 bases at J; junction bases unmatched: 23. The CDR3 covers 22 residues. CDR1 is LGHNA and CDR2 is YNFKEQ in the germline V gene. The CDR3 DNA reads TGTGCCAGCAGCCAAGATCGAGGGGCCTATTCCTTAGCGGGAGATGGCTCCGGGGAGCTGTTTTTT. It specifies CASSQDRGAYSLAGDGSGELFF.

The rearrangement links TRBV7-9 to TRBJ2-2, with a weak D call TRBD1 (6 bases). Germline-derived CDR1 and CDR2 are SEHNR and FQNEAQ (reference sequence). The CDR3 contains 14 residues. V was cut by 5 bases and J by 1 base, with 8 bases left in between. In nucleotides, the CDR3 is TGTGCCAGCAGCCTGGGACAGAACACCGGGGAGCTGTTTTTT. It encodes CASSLGQNTGELFF.

The chain employs TRBV5-1 and TRBJ2-3, with 8 bases fitting TRBD1. The CDR3 is 14 amino acids. CDR1 SGHRS and CDR2 YFSETQ come from the germline V gene. J gave up 4 bases and V 1 base, and 2 bases lay outside the gene matches. The CDR3 DNA follows: TGCGCCAGCAGCTTGCAGGGGGCTCCAGATACGCAGTATTTT. The encoded protein is CASSLQGAPDTQYF.

The chain links TRBV15 to TRBJ2-2, with D maybe TRBD2 (6 bases). CDR1 is LNHNV and CDR2 is YYDKDF in the germline V gene (reference sequence). This CDR3 is 15 amino acids long. V was pared by 1 base and J by 5 bases, with 11 bases between. The CDR3 sequence: CATSRGLEETGELFF. The CDR3 DNA is TGTGCCACCAGCAGAGGACTAGAGGAGACCGGGGAGCTGTTTTTT.

The rearrangement uses TRBV29-1 and TRBJ2-1, with unresolved D. The CDR3 totals 13 residues. V shed 0 bases and J shed 3 bases, with 6 bases lying between them. Germline loops: CDR1 SQVTM, CDR2 ANQGSEA. This CDR3 reads CSVEEQVYNEQFF. In nucleotides, the CDR3 is TGCAGCGTTGAAGAACAAGTCTACAATGAGCAGTTCTTC.

This chain uses TRBV7-2 with TRBJ2-5, with 10 positions matching TRBD2. The length of the CDR3 is 19 residues. Germline assignment: CDR1 SGHTA and CDR2 FQGNSA. V trimming: 6 bases; J trimming: 4 bases; junction bases outside the gene matches: 20. The CDR3 DNA reads as TGTGCCAGCAGTTCTTTGGTGGGTAGCGGGAGGCCGGTTCGAGAGACCCAGTACTTC. This codes for CASSSLVGSGRPVRETQYF.

V is TRBV7-2 and J is TRBJ2-3; no firm D call. The germline CDR1 and CDR2 sequences are SGHTA and FQGNSA. V lost 1 base, J lost 1 base, and 12 bases lay in between. This CDR3 contains 16 residues. The CDR3 here is CASSLERSSGTDTQYF. The CDR3 coding sequence is TGTGCCAGCAGCTTAGAGAGGAGTTCTGGCACAGATACGCAGTATTTT.

The genes are TRBV7-2 and TRBJ2-5, with 9 positions matching TRBD2. Germline lookup yields CDR1 SGHTA and CDR2 FQGNSA. This CDR3 has 16 residues. J was trimmed by 5 bases and V by 5 bases; bases with no gene match: 12. The CDR3 nucleotides are TGTGCCAGCAGCCACCCAAAAGCGGGGGGAGGGGAGACCCAGTACTTC. Protein product: CASSHPKAGGGETQYF.

V and J are TRBV19 and TRBJ2-4; 9 bases agree with TRBD2. The CDR3 contains 18 residues. Per the germline V gene, CDR1 is LNHDA and CDR2 is SQIVND (reference sequence). The V segment lost 6 bases and the J segment 6 bases; nucleotides outside the gene matches: 18. CDR3 sequence: CASSHGSPSGTLINIQYF. DNA for the CDR3: TGTGCCAGTAGCCACGGCTCCCCTAGCGGGACACTGATAAACATTCAGTACTTC. Complete variable domain (other parts from reference TRBV19 and TRBJ2-4): DGGITQSPKYLFRKEGQNVTLSCEQNLNHDAMYWYRQDPGQGLRLIYYSQIVNDFQKGDIAEGYSVSREKKESFPLTVTSAQKNPTAFYLCASSHGSPSGTLINIQYFGAGTRLSVL.

This chain connects TRBV5-1 to TRBJ2-1, with D possibly TRBD2 on 6 matching bases. The germline CDR1 and CDR2 sequences are SGHRS and YFSETQ. Trimming left V 4 bases short and J 0 bases short, with 17 bases between. This CDR3 comprises 17 residues. The CDR3 DNA reads as TGCGCCAGCAGCACGGGGACTTCTTCCTTCTCCTACAATGAGCAGTTCTTC. It yields the protein CASSTGTSSFSYNEQFF.

The CDR3 sequence is CASSPVAGVYTGELFF. CDR3 DNA: TGTGCCAGCTCACCCGTAGCGGGGGTGTACACCGGGGAGCTGTTTTTT. The chain joins TRBV18 to TRBJ2-2; 9 nucleotides match TRBD2. Germline V gene sequence: CDR1 KGHSH, CDR2 LQKENI. This CDR3 spans 16 amino acids. Losses at the gene ends were 3 bases for V and 3 bases for J; bases not matched to a gene: 5.

V is TRBV29-1 and J is TRBJ2-1, with TRBD1 identical over 7 bases. This CDR3 region has 14 residues. Per the germline V gene, CDR1 is SQVTM and CDR2 is ANQGSEA. V lost 7 bases and J lost 6; bases outside the gene matches: 12. CDR3 loop: CSANRGQIRNEQFF. In DNA, the CDR3 is TGCAGCGCGAATAGGGGACAGATCCGCAATGAGCAGTTCTTC.

The gene calls are TRBV4-1 and TRBJ1-2; 10 bases are a match to TRBD1. Looked up from germline, CDR1 is MGHRA and CDR2 is YSYEKL. The CDR3 has 16 residues. J lost 5 bases, V lost 4 bases, and 10 bases had no gene match. The CDR3 DNA is TGCGCCAGCAGCCCACGACAGGGGGCTCTCGAATATGGCTACACCTTC. Its translation is CASSPRQGALEYGYTF.

V is TRBV5-4 and J is TRBJ2-7; 8 nucleotides match TRBD2. Per germline, CDR1 SGHNT and CDR2 YYREEE (reference sequence). The CDR3 has 13 residues. Trimming removed 5 bases from V and 6 bases from J; junction bases left unmatched: 7. The CDR3 sequence: CASRPGREGEQYF. As DNA, the CDR3 is TGTGCCAGCAGACCCGGGAGGGAGGGCGAGCAGTACTTC.

This clone has a handful of counts. The chain recombines TRBV9 with TRBJ2-7, with D possibly matching TRBD1 (6 bases). V lost 0 bases to trimming and J lost 6 bases, with 16 bases between them. The germline V gene has CDR1 SGDLS and CDR2 YYNGEE. The CDR3 has 15 amino acids. The CDR3 sequence is CASSVDGTSSVEQYF. The DNA of the CDR3 is TGTGCCAGCAGCGTAGATGGGACATCGTCCGTCGAGCAGTACTTC.

This sequence joins TRBV6-1 and TRBJ1-4, with D perhaps matching TRBD1 (6 bases). The length of the CDR3 is 16 residues. The V gene's germline CDR1 is MNHNS and CDR2 SASEGT. The ends were cut back, 3 bases at V and 4 bases at J, with 15 bases in the middle. The CDR3 nucleotides read TGTGCCAGCAGTGAGCAGGGGATGGTGGGTAATGAAAAACTGTTTTTT. This sequence encodes CASSEQGMVGNEKLFF.

V and J are TRBV19 and TRBJ1-6; a possible D gene is TRBD1 (6 bases). The germline gives CDR1 LNHDA, CDR2 SQIVND (reference sequence). V was trimmed by 6 bases and J by 6 bases, leaving 15 bases between them. This CDR3 has 15 residues. The CDR3, as DNA: TGTGCCAGTAGAGAAGCCGACAGGCGTAATTCACCCCTCCACTTT. It yields the protein CASREADRRNSPLHF.

The chain recombines TRBV7-6 with TRBJ2-3; the match to TRBD1 covers 9 bases. Looked up from germline, CDR1 is SGHVS and CDR2 is FNYEAQ. The CDR3 covers 14 residues. The J segment lost 3 bases and the V segment lost 4 bases, leaving 2 bases of the junction unmatched. CDR3: CASSSGTGTDTQYF. Here the CDR3 DNA reads TGTGCCAGCAGCTCTGGGACAGGGACAGATACGCAGTATTTT. Looking up the rest from reference TRBV7-6 and TRBJ2-3 gives the full variable domain: GAGVSQSPRYKVTKRGQDVALRCDPISGHVSLYWYRQALGQGPEFLTYFNYEAQQDKSGLPNDRFSAERPEGSISTLTIQRTEQRDSAMYRCASSSGTGTDTQYFGPGTRLTVL.

The chain joins TRBV5-6 to TRBJ2-2; D is undetermined. This CDR3 is 12 amino acids long. V was shortened by 4 bases and J by 5 bases, with 6 bases between the two germline ends. Germline V gives CDR1 SGHDT, CDR2 YYEEEE. The CDR3 coding sequence is TGTGCCAGCAGCCCTGCGACCGGGGAGCTGTTTTTT. It yields the protein CASSPATGELFF.

The J gene is TRBJ1-1, the V gene TRBV9; a weak D match, TRBD1 (5 bases). V dropped 3 bases and J dropped 3 bases, with 15 bases sitting between them. The CDR3 loop spans 15 amino acids. From germline, CDR1 is SGDLS and CDR2 YYNGEE. CDR3 amino acids: CASSARDFRDTEAFF. The CDR3 DNA sequence: TGTGCCAGCAGCGCAAGGGACTTTAGAGACACTGAAGCTTTCTTT.